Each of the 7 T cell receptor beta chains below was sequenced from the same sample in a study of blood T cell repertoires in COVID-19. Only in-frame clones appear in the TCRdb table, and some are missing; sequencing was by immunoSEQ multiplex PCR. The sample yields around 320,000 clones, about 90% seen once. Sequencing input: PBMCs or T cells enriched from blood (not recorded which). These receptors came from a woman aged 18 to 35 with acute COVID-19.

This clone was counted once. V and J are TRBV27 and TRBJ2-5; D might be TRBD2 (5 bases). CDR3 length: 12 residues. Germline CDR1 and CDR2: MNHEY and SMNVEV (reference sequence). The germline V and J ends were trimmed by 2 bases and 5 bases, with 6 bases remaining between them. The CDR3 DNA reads TGTGCCAGCAGTTTAACGGGGGAGACCCAGTACTTC. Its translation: CASSLTGETQYF.

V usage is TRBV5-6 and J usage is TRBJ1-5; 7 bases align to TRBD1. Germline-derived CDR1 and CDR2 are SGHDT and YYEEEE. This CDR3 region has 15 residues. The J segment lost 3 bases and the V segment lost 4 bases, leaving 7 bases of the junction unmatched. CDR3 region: CASSPPEGANQPQHF. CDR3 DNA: TGTGCCAGCAGCCCCCCGGAGGGGGCCAATCAGCCCCAGCATTTT.

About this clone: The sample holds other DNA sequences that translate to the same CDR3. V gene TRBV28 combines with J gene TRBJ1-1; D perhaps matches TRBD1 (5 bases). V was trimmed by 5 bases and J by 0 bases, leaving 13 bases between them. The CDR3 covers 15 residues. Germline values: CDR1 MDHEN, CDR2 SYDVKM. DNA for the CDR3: TGTGCCAGCAGTCCCACAGGTACAGTGAACACTGAAGCTTTCTTT. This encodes CASSPTGTVNTEAFF.

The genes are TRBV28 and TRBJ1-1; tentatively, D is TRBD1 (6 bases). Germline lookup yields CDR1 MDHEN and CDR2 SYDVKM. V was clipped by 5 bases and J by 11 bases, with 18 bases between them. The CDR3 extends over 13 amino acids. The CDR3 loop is CASSNRVLGGAFF. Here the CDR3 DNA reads TGTGCCAGCAGTAACAGGGTTTTGGGTGGTGCTTTCTTT.

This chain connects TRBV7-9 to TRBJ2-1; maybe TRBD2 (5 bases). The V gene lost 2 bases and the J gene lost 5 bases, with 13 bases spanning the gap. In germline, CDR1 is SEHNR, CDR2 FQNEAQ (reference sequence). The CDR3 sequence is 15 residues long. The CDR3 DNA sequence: TGTGCCAGCAGCTTATTTGAGGACTCAAACAATGAGCAGTTCTTC. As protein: CASSLFEDSNNEQFF.

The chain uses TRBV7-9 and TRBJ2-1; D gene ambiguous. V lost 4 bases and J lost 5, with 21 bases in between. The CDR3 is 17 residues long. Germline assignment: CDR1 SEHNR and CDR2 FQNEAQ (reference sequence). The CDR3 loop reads CASSSPLRGPLNNEQFF. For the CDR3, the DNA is TGTGCCAGCAGCTCCCCCCTGAGAGGCCCGCTGAACAATGAGCAGTTCTTC.

This chain's CDR3 is CASILGQKNSPLHF. The CDR3 DNA sequence: TGTGCCAGCATCCTGGGACAGAAGAATTCACCCCTCCACTTT. V is TRBV28 and J is TRBJ1-6, with 7 bases lining up with TRBD1. The germline V gene has CDR1 MDHEN and CDR2 SYDVKM. CDR3 length: 14 amino acids. V was pared by 7 bases and J by 7 bases, with 7 bases of the junction left unmatched. The full variable domain, rest sourced from reference TRBV28 and TRBJ1-6, is DVKVTQSSRYLVKRTGEKVFLECVQDMDHENMFWYRQDPGLGLRLIYFSYDVKMKEKGDIPEGYSVSREKKERFSLILESASTNQTSMYLCASILGQKNSPLHFGNGTRLTVT.